This T cell receptor (beta chain) was captured by sequencing in a study of T-cell reconstitution after alpha-beta-depleted transplantation in children. General study findings and limits: It was surviving recipient T cells and thymic progenitors that gave some patients high TCRbeta diversity at day 60. After transplant, at about two months, alpha-beta T cells were reportedly derived from several hundred expanded graft clones. The authors attributed T-cell counts and diversity one year after transplant mostly to newly produced T cells.

The ends were cut back, 3 bases at V and 4 bases at J, with 7 bases in the middle. There are 12 residues in the CDR3. CDR1 and CDR2 (germline): MDHEN, SYDVKM. A TCRbeta library incorporating unique molecular identifiers was prepared. MiXCR, applied by TCRdb to the PCR reads, yields one record per CDR3 protein. This table holds 250,000 to 300,000 distinct CDR3 sequences, roughly 9.1% found once. Regarding this clonotype: The antigen remains unidentified.

The chain carries TRBV28 and TRBJ2-7; no clear D gene. The sequencing used PBMCs, collected before TCRalphabeta/CD19-depleted stem cell transplant. This TCR derives from a boy under two years old with acute myeloid leukemia, due to receive a stem cell transplant. DNA for the CDR3: TGTGCCAGCAGTTTGGCGATGTACGAGCAGTACTTC. Protein sequence: CASSLAMYEQYF.